The 29 T cell receptor beta chains given below trace back to one sample, sequenced in a study of identical twins. Via MiXCR, TCRdb re-called the 5' RACE reads, giving one row per CDR3 protein. This sample has 600,000 to 700,000 distinct CDR3 sequences, with over 20% found just once. The sample also formed part of further work on T cells expressing NK-cell markers.

Material: PBMCs. The receptors were sampled from a woman under 30 in good health.

V is TRBV20-1 and J is TRBJ2-3; 9 positions agree with TRBD2. The J segment lost 9 bases and the V segment lost 0 bases, leaving 16 bases of the junction unmatched. Germline CDR1 DFQATT, CDR2 SNEGSKA (reference sequence). This CDR3 has 17 residues. The DNA of the CDR3 is TGCAGTGCTAGAGATAGGCTAGCGGGGATTCAGGGGGGGACGCAGTATTTT. Encoded protein: CSARDRLAGIQGGTQYF.

In this sample, this clonotype turned up many times. This rearrangement joins TRBV6-5 to TRBJ2-3, with no clear D. Germline assignment: CDR1 MNHEY and CDR2 SVGAGI. The CDR3 loop spans 14 amino acids. Trimming took off 0 bases at V and 0 bases at J, with 4 bases between the two ends. CDR3 DNA: TGTGCCAGCAGTTACTCCCTTAGCACAGATACGCAGTATTTT. As protein: CASSYSLSTDTQYF.

A few counts support this clonotype. The rearrangement links TRBV5-1 to TRBJ2-3; 8 nucleotides align to TRBD2. V shed 1 base, J shed 2 bases, and the junction held 6 bases outside the gene matches. This CDR3 region has 16 residues. CDR1 is SGHRS, CDR2 YFSETQ, per germline. The DNA of the CDR3 is TGCGCCAGCAGCTTGCGAGCGGGGGCCTACACAGATACGCAGTATTTT. It translates to CASSLRAGAYTDTQYF. Filled out from reference TRBV5-1 and TRBJ2-3, the complete variable domain reads KAGVTQTPRYLIKTRGQQVTLSCSPISGHRSVSWYQQTPGQGLQFLFEYFSETQRNKGNFPGRFSGRQFSNSRSEMNVSTLELGDSALYLCASSLRAGAYTDTQYFGPGTRLTVL.

This clonotype was observed many times. The chain recombines TRBV7-6 with TRBJ2-2, with 8 bases fitting TRBD2. The germline gives CDR1 SGHVS, CDR2 FNYEAQ. The length of the CDR3 is 14 residues. Losses at the gene ends were 10 bases for V and 5 bases for J; bases not matched to a gene: 9. The CDR3 loop is CANRWVAGTGELFF. The DNA of the CDR3 is TGTGCCAACCGTTGGGTAGCGGGAACCGGGGAGCTGTTTTTT.

This chain links TRBV11-2 with TRBJ2-1; TRBD1 might be the D (5 bases). This CDR3 comprises 15 residues. Germline assignment: CDR1 SGHAT and CDR2 FQNNGV. V was cut by 1 base and J by 4 bases, with 11 bases left in between. In nucleotides, the CDR3 is TGTGCCAGCAGCTTAGTGGACATGACTTACAATGAGCAGTTCTTC. Translated, it gives CASSLVDMTYNEQFF. Filled out from reference TRBV11-2 and TRBJ2-1, the complete variable domain reads EAGVAQSPRYKIIEKRQSVAFWCNPISGHATLYWYQQILGQGPKLLIQFQNNGVVDDSQLPKDRFSAERLKGVDSTLKIQPAKLEDSAVYLCASSLVDMTYNEQFFGPGTRLTVL.

The CDR3 DNA sequence: TGCAGTGCTATACAGCTAGGGGGCAATGAGCAGTTCTTC. This gives the protein CSAIQLGGNEQFF. The J gene is TRBJ2-1, the V gene TRBV20-1; possibly TRBD1 for D (6 bases). The germline V gene encodes CDR1 DFQATT and CDR2 SNEGSKA (reference sequence). V was trimmed by 4 bases and J by 6 bases, leaving 13 bases between them. There are 13 residues in the CDR3.

The CDR3 sequence: CASSVAGGREQYF. CDR3 DNA: TGTGCCAGCAGCGTCGCGGGAGGGCGAGAGCAGTACTTC. The chain links TRBV9 to TRBJ2-7; 9 bases line up with TRBD2. The CDR3 totals 13 residues. The germline V gene has CDR1 SGDLS and CDR2 YYNGEE. V was pared by 2 bases and J by 7 bases, with 4 bases of the junction left unmatched.

CDR3 bases: TGTGCCAGCAGTTACGAAGGGACCAGCTCCTACGAGCAGTACTTC. This translates into CASSYEGTSSYEQYF. The chain employs TRBV6-5 and TRBJ2-7; TRBD1 or TRBD2 may be the D gene (5 bases each). The CDR3 runs 15 residues. Per germline, CDR1 MNHEY and CDR2 SVGAGI. Trimming stripped 2 bases from V and 0 bases from J, with 11 bases between.

This clonotype was seen only a few times. The chain employs TRBV12-3 or TRBV12-4 and TRBJ1-5; 8 bases agree with TRBD1. The V and J ends lost 5 bases and 7 bases, in that order; junction bases with no gene match: 7. The CDR3 is 14 residues long. The CDR3 region is CASSLRQGLQPQHF. DNA of the CDR3: TGTGCCAGCAGTCTTCGACAGGGGCTACAGCCCCAGCATTTT.

There are many counts of this clonotype. This rearrangement joins TRBV20-1 to TRBJ2-7; D not resolved. CDR3 length: 13 amino acids. V lost 1 base and J lost 2, with 9 bases in between. CDR1 DFQATT and CDR2 SNEGSKA come from the germline V gene (reference sequence). CDR3 sequence (DNA): TGCAGTGCTAGAGTGACTTCCGCCTACGAGCAGTACTTC. It encodes CSARVTSAYEQYF.

This clonotype appeared once. Here the CDR3 reads CASGLVGRTVGAGELFF. The DNA for the CDR3 is TGTGCTAGTGGTTTGGTAGGGCGGACGGTCGGCGCCGGGGAGCTGTTTTTT. J is TRBJ2-2 and V is TRBV12-5; D gene uncertain. V shed 0 bases and J shed 6 bases, with 17 bases lying between them. There are 17 residues in the CDR3. CDR1 is LGHNT and CDR2 is FRNRAP in the germline V gene.

This clonotype was counted at least ten times. The chain couples TRBV4-1 to TRBJ2-7; 13 bases match TRBD2. The CDR3 totals 15 residues. V trimming: 3 bases; J trimming: 4 bases; junction bases outside the gene matches: 3. Per germline, CDR1 MGHRA and CDR2 YSYEKL. In DNA, the CDR3 is TGCGCCAGCAGCCAGGTGACTAGCGGGAGGTACGAGCAGTACTTC. Translated, it gives CASSQVTSGRYEQYF.

This clonotype was found many times. CDR3 sequence (DNA): TGTGCCAGCAGCTATTCCGTGAGCGGATTCAAAAACATTCAGTACTTC. Residues: CASSYSVSGFKNIQYF. The chain carries TRBV7-9 and TRBJ2-4; D is possibly TRBD2 (5 bases). The CDR3 runs 16 residues. Germline V gene sequence: CDR1 SEHNR, CDR2 FQNEAQ (reference sequence). The V end was cut by 4 bases, the J end by 3 bases, with 16 bases between.

The chain recombines TRBV5-1 with TRBJ2-3; TRBD2 matches at 8 bases. The J segment lost 5 bases and the V segment lost 2 bases, leaving 10 bases of the junction unmatched. Per germline, CDR1 SGHRS and CDR2 YFSETQ. The CDR3 extends over 16 amino acids. The CDR3 region has the DNA TGCGCCAGCAGCTTTATGGTACTAGCGGACCGAGATACGCAGTATTTT. It specifies CASSFMVLADRDTQYF.

This clonotype showed up many times. This CDR3 reads CASSAAGTGAFDEQFF. The CDR3 bases are TGTGCCAGCAGTGCAGCCGGGACAGGGGCGTTCGATGAGCAGTTCTTC. This chain uses TRBV25-1 with TRBJ2-1, with TRBD1 matching over 10 bases. This CDR3 is 16 amino acids long. The V and J ends lost 4 bases and 8 bases, in that order; junction bases with no gene match: 11. The germline V gene encodes CDR1 MGHDK and CDR2 SYGVNS.

This clonotype was seen a few times. This sequence joins TRBV12-3 or TRBV12-4 and TRBJ2-1, with D hard to call. Trimming left V 8 bases short and J 9 bases short, with 11 bases between. There are 11 residues in the CDR3. CDR3 coding DNA: TGTGCCAGCGTGGCGGAGAGTGAGCAGTTCTTC. Its translation: CASVAESEQFF.

This clonotype was found a few times. The J gene is TRBJ2-1, the V gene TRBV20-1; 7 nucleotides align to TRBD2. This CDR3 comprises 16 residues. V was pared by 0 bases and J by 2 bases, with 7 bases of the junction left unmatched. Germline V gene sequence: CDR1 DFQATT, CDR2 SNEGSKA (reference sequence). CDR3 nucleotides: TGCAGTGCTAGAGATCGTCGTCTAGCGGCCTACAATGAGCAGTTCTTC. This encodes CSARDRRLAAYNEQFF.

In its sample, this clonotype was seen many times. This CDR3 is CASSSTAGATGYGYTF. Here the CDR3 DNA reads TGCGCCAGCAGCTCGACGGCAGGGGCGACGGGCTATGGCTACACCTTC. V usage is TRBV5-1 and J usage is TRBJ1-2; D might be TRBD1 (6 bases). In germline, CDR1 is SGHRS, CDR2 YFSETQ. This CDR3 has 16 residues. Trimming took 3 bases from V and 4 from J, leaving 19 bases between them.

This clonotype has a handful of counts. V gene TRBV12-3 or TRBV12-4 combines with J gene TRBJ1-2, with a weak D call TRBD1 (5 bases). The CDR3 runs to 17 residues. The V and J ends lost 0 bases and 4 bases respectively, with 18 bases between them. CDR3 in DNA: TGTGCCAGCAGTTTAGCAGCCGGGGCACCGGTAATCTATGGCTACACCTTC. Translating it yields CASSLAAGAPVIYGYTF.

This clonotype was seen more than once but under ten times. The V and J genes are TRBV20-1 and TRBJ2-1; 8 positions agree with TRBD2. This CDR3 region has 12 residues. With 3 bases clipped from V and 9 bases from J, the junction kept 4 bases outside the gene matches. The germline CDR1 and CDR2 sequences are DFQATT and SNEGSKA (reference sequence). The CDR3 DNA reads TGCAGTGCTAGCGGGGGGGGCGGTGAGCAGTTCTTC. Amino acids: CSASGGGGEQFF.

This clonotype has more than one count but fewer than ten. The chain couples TRBV6-4 to TRBJ2-1; a weak D match, TRBD1 (6 bases). Trimming pared 3 bases from V and 9 bases from J, leaving 12 bases between. The CDR3 is made up of 13 amino acids. Germline values: CDR1 MRHNA, CDR2 SNTAGT. CDR3 nucleotide sequence: TGTGCCAGCAGTGAGCCAGGGGCAAGTGAGCAGTTCTTC. Amino acids: CASSEPGASEQFF.

This clonotype was counted between two and nine times. The chain carries TRBV10-3 and TRBJ1-3; 8 nucleotides align to TRBD1. Germline CDR1 is ENHRY and CDR2 is SYGVKD. The CDR3 spans 16 residues. Trimming removed 4 bases from V and 2 bases from J; junction bases left unmatched: 7. The CDR3 is CAISGSDRGTGNTIYF. The DNA of the CDR3 is TGTGCCATCAGTGGATCAGACAGGGGTACTGGAAACACCATATATTTT.

This clonotype occurred a few times. The chain couples TRBV20-1 to TRBJ1-4; 9 bases agree with TRBD1. Unmatched junction bases numbered 3, after V lost 2 bases and J lost 5 bases. CDR1 and CDR2 (germline): DFQATT, SNEGSKA (reference sequence). This CDR3 contains 14 residues. CDR3 in DNA: TGCAGTGCTAGACCGGGGACAGGGAATGAAAAACTGTTTTTT. Translated, it gives CSARPGTGNEKLFF.

The V call is TRBV20-1, the J call TRBJ2-7; D perhaps matches TRBD1 (6 bases). V was clipped by 0 bases and J by 0 bases, with 9 bases between them. This CDR3 region has 14 residues. Looked up from germline, CDR1 is DFQATT and CDR2 is SNEGSKA (reference sequence). CDR3 amino acids: CSARDRDISYEQYF. The CDR3, as DNA: TGCAGTGCTAGAGACCGGGACATCTCCTACGAGCAGTACTTC.

This clonotype was recorded a few times. This chain joins TRBV12-3 or TRBV12-4 and TRBJ1-1, with a possible D match to TRBD1 (5 bases). The CDR3 totals 17 residues. Trimming took 7 bases from V and 5 from J, leaving 26 bases between them. CDR3 sequence: CASTNVYMGRRGTEAFF. The CDR3 bases are TGTGCCAGCACCAACGTGTATATGGGGCGGCGAGGGACTGAAGCTTTCTTT.

The chain has TRBV20-1 and TRBJ2-3; 9 bases match TRBD2. V lost 4 bases and J lost 0; bases outside the gene matches: 2. CDR1 DFQATT and CDR2 SNEGSKA come from the germline V gene (reference sequence). The length of the CDR3 is 14 residues. The CDR3 is CSAKGLASTDTQYF. CDR3 DNA sequence: TGCAGTGCTAAGGGACTAGCTAGCACAGATACGCAGTATTTT.

This clonotype was observed once. The rearrangement links TRBV7-8 to TRBJ2-1; 8 bases align to TRBD2. Germline V lookup: CDR1 SGHVS, CDR2 FQNEAQ. V lost 3 bases, J lost 8 bases, and 9 bases stayed unmatched. This CDR3 has 15 amino acids. The CDR3 here is CASSFLRGGRDEQFF. Here the CDR3 DNA reads TGTGCCAGCAGCTTTCTCCGGGGGGGCAGGGATGAGCAGTTCTTC.

The chain links TRBV20-1 to TRBJ2-5; TRBD2 aligns across 9 bases. The CDR3 runs 14 residues. Unmatched junction bases numbered 9, after V lost 6 bases and J lost 4 bases. The V gene's germline CDR1 is DFQATT and CDR2 SNEGSKA (reference sequence). The CDR3: CSAEPGTSLETQYF. As DNA, the CDR3 is TGCAGTGCCGAGCCCGGGACTAGCTTAGAGACCCAGTACTTC.

V usage is TRBV5-4 and J usage is TRBJ2-3; 8 bases fit TRBD1. This CDR3 has 15 amino acids. Germline V lookup: CDR1 SGHNT, CDR2 YYREEE (reference sequence). V was pared by 6 bases and J by 4 bases, with 10 bases of the junction left unmatched. CDR3 in DNA: TGTGCCAGCACCCTAGGACAGGGTGGGGCAGATACGCAGTATTTT. This gives the protein CASTLGQGGADTQYF.